The source of this T cell receptor beta chain is a study of Ad26.COV2.S vaccination and SARS-CoV-2 variants (dated by TCRdb to 2020 to 2023). Context from the whole study: Donors in the vaccine arm were drawn from COV1001, a multicentre, randomized, double-blind, placebo-controlled phase I-IIa trial testing Ad26.COV2.S in healthy adults. Ad26.COV2.S was administered intramuscularly at a dose of 5x10^10 or 1x10^11 viral particles, either as one shot or as two shots given 56 days apart. TCRbeta repertoire sequencing served as the tool for gauging how specific and how broad the SARS-CoV-2-reactive T cell receptors were following Ad26.COV2.S vaccination. A total of around 32 samples were included in the TCR-sequenced set, comprising some 20 Ad26.COV2.S vaccine recipients, 5 placebo recipients and 8 SARS-CoV-2 convalescent individuals. Participants in the trial were split at random into five groups of five each, receiving low-dose or high-dose Ad26.COV2.S once or twice, or else placebo on both occasions. Blinding of investigators to trial group allocation was maintained during experiments and outcome assessment.

Based on the germline V gene, the CDR1 and CDR2 sequences are MNHEY and SVGEGT. The CDR3 goes from the cysteine to the phenylalanine over 15 residues. Only the CDR3 DNA stays, 45 bases, in frame from base 1. V ends up 2 bases short and J 5 bases short, with an unmatched junction base count of 6. This clone was detected only once. Its antigen is still unknown. Base qualities were left out, and no much larger clone turns up one base away. Study-level results and caveats: Non-spike TCR breadth was comparable between vaccine and placebo recipients, consistent with the vaccine containing only spike. Ad26.COV2.S recipients had higher spike-specific TCR breadth than placebo recipients (P = 0.0014). After vaccination, substantial breadth of spike-specific CD8+ and CD4+ T cell responses was reported. The study was not powered to compare responses between vaccine doses or regimens. The authors noted that the TCR breadth and depth analyses may have underestimated total T cell responses.

In the paper's terms, the treatment or condition label means: some 19 received Ad26.COV2.S at low or high dose, single or two shots; roughly five received placebo; per-sample allocation not given. Repertoires of vaccine and placebo recipients were sequenced from samples taken on day 63 after the first injection. Cohort 1b enrolled about two dozen adults aged 18-55 years at a single site in Boston, USA, between 29 July and 7 August 2020. As a vaccine, Ad26.COV2.S was a replication-incompetent adenovirus type 26 vector that expressed a prefusion-stabilized SARS-CoV-2 spike protein derived from the original Wuhan strain. TCRbeta CDR3 regions were sequenced with the immunoSEQ Assay. After extraction, genomic DNA underwent amplification by bias-controlled multiplex PCR, followed by high-throughput sequencing. On the study's bioinformatics: Collapsing and filtering of sequences were performed to quantify the absolute abundance of each unique TCRbeta CDR3 region. Usable DNA was measured by amplifying reference genes present in all nucleated cells, and TCRbeta template counts were normalized to that usable DNA to estimate T cell fraction. Repertoire TCRs were annotated as SARS-CoV-2-specific by exact matching of V gene, CDR3 amino acid sequence and J gene to a known reactive TCR set. The reference SARS-CoV-2 TCR set was derived from MIRA and filtered for enrichment in COVID-19-positive ImmuneCODE repertoires, a step that removed public or cross-reactive TCRs. Using the MIRA antigens, annotated TCRs were further analysed by specific ORF or by position within an ORF. Breadth was defined as the number of annotated unique rearrangements divided by the total number of unique productive rearrangements, and depth was defined as the summed frequency of the annotated unique rearrangements. Two-sided Wilcoxon rank-sum tests were used to compare TCR breadth between groups. Entries here come from immuneACCESS through TCRdb and include only in-frame sequences with V and J called. Some clones fail to appear in such tables; in the studies checked, an unresolved V gene covers under half of the shortfall, and the cause of the remainder is unknown. V, J and clone size were drawn from that table, and D and trimming were deduced from the DNA. This sample is represented by around 450,000 clones; 89% of them were singletons. The ten largest account for 2.5% to 3% of the sample.

The sequenced sample was peripheral blood, obtained in a trial of Ad26.COV2.S vaccine versus placebo. The chain links TRBV6-2 or TRBV6-3 with TRBJ2-5; TRBD2 matches 9 bases in the middle. This sequence was found in a person aged 18 to 65 who received the Ad26.COV2.S COVID-19 vaccine or a placebo. At the DNA level, the sequence is TGTGCCAGCAGTTACGCGGGACTAGCTGGGGAGACCCAGTACTTC. It is translated as CASSYAGLAGETQYF.